A single sample is the source of the 8 T cell receptor beta chains below, sequenced in a study of T cell clonotyping in hematopoietic cell transplantation (dated by TCRdb to the early 2020s). The intended sense of this specimen's time point label: recipient sample about 28 days before transplant, after cytoreduction. Library preparation was by the immunoSEQ multiplex PCR assay. The source is immuneACCESS, and TCRdb retained only in-frame sequences with V and J called. Part of the clones is not carried over; for the studies checked, unresolved V genes explain less than half of this, and the remainder is unexplained. For this sample there are over 25,000 clones; about 80% appear just once. The top ten hold under 7% of the sample. Sequenced material: peripheral blood mononuclear cells, taken before stem cell transplant. The receptors were sampled from a woman younger than 45 with chronic myeloid leukemia. Some clones in this sample may be carry-over from other donors' samples.

The V call is TRBV4-2, the J call TRBJ1-4, with D possibly TRBD1 on 5 matching bases. CDR3 length: 18 amino acids. Trimming left V 0 bases short and J 0 bases short, with 14 bases between. CDR1 and CDR2 (germline): LGHNA, YNFKEQ. This CDR3 reads CASSQDSLSQATNEKLFF. CDR3 nucleotide sequence: TGTGCCAGCAGCCAAGACTCCCTTTCACAGGCAACTAATGAAAAACTGTTTTTT.

The chain joins TRBV29-1 to TRBJ2-3; D is ambiguous. The CDR3 is made up of 12 amino acids. V shed 8 bases and J shed 5 bases, with 14 bases lying between them. Germline V lookup: CDR1 SQVTM, CDR2 ANQGSEA. CDR3 DNA: TGCAGCCCTAAGATCATAGGAGATACGCAGTATTTT. It encodes CSPKIIGDTQYF.

The V call is TRBV7-3, the J call TRBJ1-2; 7 bases are a match to TRBD1. V trimming: 0 bases; J trimming: 7 bases; junction bases outside the gene matches: 5. The V gene's germline CDR1 is SGHTA and CDR2 FQGTGA. This CDR3 is 14 amino acids long. The CDR3 is CASSLTGQDGGYTF. CDR3 bases: TGTGCCAGCAGCTTAACCGGACAGGACGGTGGCTACACCTTC.

This clone was observed once. The V and J genes are TRBV6-1 and TRBJ1-1; unclear D gene. V dropped 7 bases and J dropped 0 bases, with 12 bases sitting between them. The CDR3 length is 14 residues. Per germline, CDR1 MNHNS and CDR2 SASEGT. The CDR3 DNA reads as TGTGCCAGCACCGGACGATGGATGAACACTGAAGCTTTCTTT. It codes for CASTGRWMNTEAFF.

The rearrangement links TRBV2 to TRBJ1-2; the D gene is possibly TRBD1 (5 bases). The ends were cut back, 3 bases at V and 8 bases at J, with 19 bases in the middle. The V gene's germline CDR1 is SNHLY and CDR2 FYNNEI. The CDR3 has 15 residues. CDR3 protein: CASSDVRQIIGGYTF. CDR3 bases: TGTGCCAGCAGTGATGTACGACAGATCATCGGAGGCTACACCTTC.

The gene calls are TRBV5-1 and TRBJ1-5; 9 nucleotides agree with TRBD1. Germline lookup yields CDR1 SGHRS and CDR2 YFSETQ. CDR3 length equals 15 residues. V dropped 1 base and J dropped 5; count of bases not matched to a gene: 4. The CDR3 region has the DNA TGCGCCAGCAGCTTGTGGGGGGACAGGGATCAGCCCCAGCATTTT. This codes for CASSLWGDRDQPQHF. Together with reference TRBV5-1 and TRBJ1-5, the CDR3 gives the full variable domain: KAGVTQTPRYLIKTRGQQVTLSCSPISGHRSVSWYQQTPGQGLQFLFEYFSETQRNKGNFPGRFSGRQFSNSRSEMNVSTLELGDSALYLCASSLWGDRDQPQHFGDGTRLSIL.

V gene TRBV28 combines with J gene TRBJ1-4; D possibly corresponds to TRBD1 (6 bases). CDR1 and CDR2 from the germline V gene are MDHEN and SYDVKM. V lost 5 bases and J lost 7, with 14 bases in between. The length of the CDR3 is 14 residues. DNA of the CDR3: TGTGCCAGCAGTCCCGGGACACGGGCTGAAAAACTGTTTTTT. Protein sequence: CASSPGTRAEKLFF.

The chain couples TRBV5-1 to TRBJ1-6; TRBD1 might be the D (5 bases). The germline V and J ends were trimmed by 4 bases and 7 bases, with 15 bases remaining between them. The CDR3 length is 15 residues. CDR1 and CDR2 from the germline V gene are SGHRS and YFSETQ. CDR3 loop: CASSQETVKNSPLHF. The CDR3, as DNA: TGCGCCAGCAGCCAGGAGACAGTAAAGAATTCACCCCTCCACTTT. Full variable domain (outside the CDR3, taken from reference TRBV5-1 and TRBJ1-6): KAGVTQTPRYLIKTRGQQVTLSCSPISGHRSVSWYQQTPGQGLQFLFEYFSETQRNKGNFPGRFSGRQFSNSRSEMNVSTLELGDSALYLCASSQETVKNSPLHFGNGTRLTVT.